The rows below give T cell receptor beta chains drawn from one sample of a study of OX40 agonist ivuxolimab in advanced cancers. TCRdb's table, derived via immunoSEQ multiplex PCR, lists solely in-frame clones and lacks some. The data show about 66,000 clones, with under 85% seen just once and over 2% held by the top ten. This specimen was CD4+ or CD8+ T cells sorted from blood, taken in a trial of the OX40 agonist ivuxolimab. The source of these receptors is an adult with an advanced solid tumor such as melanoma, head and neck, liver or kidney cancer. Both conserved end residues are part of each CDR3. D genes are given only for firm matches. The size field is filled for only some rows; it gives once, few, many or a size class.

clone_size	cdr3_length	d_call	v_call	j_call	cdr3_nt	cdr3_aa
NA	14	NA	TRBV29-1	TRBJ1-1	TGCAGCGTTGATTATACGACAGGCAAAACTGAAGCTTTCTTT	CSVDYTTGKTEAFF
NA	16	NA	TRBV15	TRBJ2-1	TGTGCCACCAGCCACGATGGGGGTAGTATCTACAATGAGCAGTTCTTC	CATSHDGGSIYNEQFF
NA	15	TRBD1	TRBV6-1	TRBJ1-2	TGTGCCAGCAGCCCAGGGGGGTTCGAAATCGGTGGCTACACCTTC	CASSPGGFEIGGYTF
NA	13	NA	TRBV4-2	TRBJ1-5	TGTGCCAGCAGCCAAGACAGGGTGCAGCCCCAGCATTTT	CASSQDRVQPQHF
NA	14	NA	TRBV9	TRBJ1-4	TGTGCCAGCAGCGTAGGAGCAACTAATGAAAAACTGTTTTTT	CASSVGATNEKLFF
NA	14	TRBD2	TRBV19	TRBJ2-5	TGTGCCAGTACGACTAGCGGGAGGGAAGAGACCCAGTACTTC	CASTTSGREETQYF
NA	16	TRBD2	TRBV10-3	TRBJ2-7	TGTGCCAGCCGGACTAGCGGAGCCGGTATTTCCTACGAGCAGTACTTC	CASRTSGAGISYEQYF
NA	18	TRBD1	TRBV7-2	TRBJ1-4	TGTGCCAGCAGCTTAGCCCGAGGACAGGGGGGACCTAATGAAAAACTGTTTTTT	CASSLARGQGGPNEKLFF
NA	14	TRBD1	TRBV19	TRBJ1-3	TGTGCCAGCCAACAGGGGACCCCTGGAAACACCATATATTTT	CASQQGTPGNTIYF
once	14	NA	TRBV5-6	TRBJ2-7	TGTGCCAGCAGCTCCCAGGGTGGGGCATACGAGCAGTACTTC	CASSSQGGAYEQYF
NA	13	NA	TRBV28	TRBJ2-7	TGTGCCGGTGGAAGGGGGAGTCCCTACGAGCAGTACTTC	CAGGRGSPYEQYF
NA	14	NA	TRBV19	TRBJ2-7	TGTGCCAGTAGTATTGGTGATAGAGGGTACGAGCAGTACTTC	CASSIGDRGYEQYF
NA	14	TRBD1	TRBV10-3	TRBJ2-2	TGTGCCATCAGAAACAGGGGGGACACCGGGGAGCTGTTTTTT	CAIRNRGDTGELFF
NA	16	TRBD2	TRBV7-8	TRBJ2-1	TGTGCCAGCACTAGGGGGAGACTAGCGGGAGGCCATGAGCAGTTCTTC	CASTRGRLAGGHEQFF
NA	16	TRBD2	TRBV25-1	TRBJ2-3	TGTGCCAGCAGCGGAAGGACTAGCGGGACCACAGATACGCAGTATTTT	CASSGRTSGTTDTQYF
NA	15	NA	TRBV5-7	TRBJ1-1	TGTGCCAGCAGGTCAAGGGCGACGGAGGACACTGAAGCTTTCTTT	CASRSRATEDTEAFF
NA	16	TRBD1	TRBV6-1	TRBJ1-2	TGTGCCAGCAGTGCTACAGGACAGGGACTCGTCTATGGCTACACCTTC	CASSATGQGLVYGYTF
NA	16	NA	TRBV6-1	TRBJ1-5	TGTGCCAGCAGTCAAGATCTGTGGGGGAGCAATCAGCCCCAGCATTTT	CASSQDLWGSNQPQHF
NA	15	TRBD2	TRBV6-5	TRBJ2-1	TGTGCCAGCAGAGCACTAGCGGGAGTTTACAATGAGCAGTTCTTC	CASRALAGVYNEQFF
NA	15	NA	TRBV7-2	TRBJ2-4	TGTGCCAGCAGCCCTGGACAGGGAGGGAGAAACATTCAGTACTTC	CASSPGQGGRNIQYF
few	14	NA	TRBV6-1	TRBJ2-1	TGTGCCAGCAGCGCCCATTGGGGGCAGAATGAGCAGTTCTTC	CASSAHWGQNEQFF
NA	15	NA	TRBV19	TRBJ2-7	TGTGCCAGTAGTCCCGCCGGCTTATACTCCTACGAGCAGTACTTC	CASSPAGLYSYEQYF
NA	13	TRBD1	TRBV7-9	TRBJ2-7	TGTGCCAGCAGCTTTTCGACAGGGCTGGAGCAGTACTTC	CASSFSTGLEQYF
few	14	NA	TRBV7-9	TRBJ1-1	TGTGCCAGCAGCTTTGTGGCAACGAACACTGAAGCTTTCTTT	CASSFVATNTEAFF
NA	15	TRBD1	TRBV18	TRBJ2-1	TGTGCCAGCTCACGGACAGGGGATGACTACAATGAGCAGTTCTTC	CASSRTGDDYNEQFF
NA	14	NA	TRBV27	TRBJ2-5	TGTGCCAGCAGTTTATCTGGAAGGGTGGGGACCCAGTACTTC	CASSLSGRVGTQYF
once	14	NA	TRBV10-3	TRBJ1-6	TGTGCCATCAGTGGGGTCGCCGGAGATTCACCCCTCCACTTT	CAISGVAGDSPLHF
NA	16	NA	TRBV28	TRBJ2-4	TGTGCCAGCAGTTTATTCGGGGGTAAAACCAAAAACATTCAGTACTTC	CASSLFGGKTKNIQYF
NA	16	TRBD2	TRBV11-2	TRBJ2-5	TGTGCCAGCAGCTTAGCGGGAGGGTCTTCGGGAGAGACCCAGTACTTC	CASSLAGGSSGETQYF
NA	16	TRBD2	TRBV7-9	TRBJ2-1	TGTGCCAGCAGCCATAAGACTAGCGGACTTGGAGGTGAGCAGTTCTTC	CASSHKTSGLGGEQFF
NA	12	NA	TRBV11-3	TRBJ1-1	TGTGCCAGCAGCTTTGGCAACACTGAAGCTTTCTTT	CASSFGNTEAFF
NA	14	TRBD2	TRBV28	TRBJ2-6	TGTGCCAGCAGTGCACGGGGGGGAGCTGTTCCGATGACTTTC	CASSARGGAVPMTF
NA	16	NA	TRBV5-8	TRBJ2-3	TGTGCCAGCAGCTTTTATATGCAGGGAAGCACAGATACGCAGTATTTT	CASSFYMQGSTDTQYF
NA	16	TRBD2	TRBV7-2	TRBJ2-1	TGTGCCAGCAGCGGGGGTAGCGGGAGGACTCATAGTGAGCAGTTCTTC	CASSGGSGRTHSEQFF
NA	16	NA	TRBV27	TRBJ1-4	TGTGCCAGCAGTTCCCCCAACAGGGTTGAAGGTGAAAAACTGTTTTTT	CASSSPNRVEGEKLFF
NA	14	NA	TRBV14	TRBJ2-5	TGTGCCAGCAGCCGCCGGACAGTTCAAGAGACCCAGTACTTC	CASSRRTVQETQYF
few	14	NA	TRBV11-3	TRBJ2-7	TGTGCCAGCAGCTTAGGAGGGGGGGGCTACGAGCAGTACTTC	CASSLGGGGYEQYF
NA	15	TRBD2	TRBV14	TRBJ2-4	TGTGCCAGCAGCACCTTGCGGGAGGGCCTAGACATTCAGTACTTC	CASSTLREGLDIQYF
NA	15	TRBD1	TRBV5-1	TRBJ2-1	TGCGCCAGCAGCCCGGGACAGGGGACCTACAATGAGCAGTTCTTC	CASSPGQGTYNEQFF
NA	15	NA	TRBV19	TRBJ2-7	TGTGCCAGTAGTCTCAACCGGGATCCATACTACGAGCAGTACTTC	CASSLNRDPYYEQYF
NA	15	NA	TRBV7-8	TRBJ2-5	TGTGCCAGCAGCAAAAACCGGGGGCAGCAAGAGACCCAGTACTTC	CASSKNRGQQETQYF
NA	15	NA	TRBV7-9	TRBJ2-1	TGTGCCAGCAAGAGCGGGACAGATTCCTACAATGAGCAGTTCTTC	CASKSGTDSYNEQFF
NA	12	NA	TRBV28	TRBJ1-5	TGTGCCAGCTTAGATAGCAATCAGCCCCAGCATTTT	CASLDSNQPQHF
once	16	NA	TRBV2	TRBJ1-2	TGTGCCAGCACCGGAACCCAGGGTACCAACAGCTATGGCTACACCTTC	CASTGTQGTNSYGYTF
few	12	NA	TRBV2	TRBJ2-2	TGTGCCAGCAGTTCAGGGGACGCGGAGCTGTTTTTT	CASSSGDAELFF